The 30 T cell receptor beta chains below come from one sample, sequenced in a study of blood T cell repertoires in COVID-19. Here immunoSEQ multiplex PCR was the method, and the copy in TCRdb shows in-frame clones only, minus some. In the table there are 10,000 to 15,000 clones, 71% of which are singletons. Sample: peripheral blood. Receptor source: a man aged 55 to 70 with COVID-19, enrolled during active disease.

The rearrangement uses TRBV2 and TRBJ2-7; no clear D. Germline lookup yields CDR1 SNHLY and CDR2 FYNNEI. The CDR3 extends over 10 amino acids. V lost 7 bases and J lost 1, with 2 bases in between. Here the CDR3 DNA reads TGTGCCAGCACTTCCTACGAGCAGTACGTC. It encodes CASTSYEQYV.

V and J are TRBV12-3 or TRBV12-4 and TRBJ2-1, with a weak D call TRBD2 (5 bases). Trimming removed 5 bases from V and 9 bases from J, with 8 bases in between. The CDR3 length is 11 residues. The CDR3 nucleotides read TGTGCCAGCAGTCCCGCGGGTGAGCAGTTCTTC. Protein product: CASSPAGEQFF.

V is TRBV18 and J is TRBJ2-5; 10 bases agree with TRBD1. Germline CDR1 KGHSH, CDR2 LQKENI. V shed 0 bases, J shed 5 bases, and the junction held 6 bases outside the gene matches. The CDR3 has 16 amino acids. The DNA for the CDR3 is TGTGCCAGCTCACCACCGCCGGGACAGGGGTGGGAGACCCAGTACTTC. Protein product: CASSPPPGQGWETQYF.

This clone was picked up a small number of times. The genes are TRBV6-5 and TRBJ1-5; 7 bases line up with TRBD1. The germline CDR1 and CDR2 sequences are MNHEY and SVGAGI. There are 12 residues in the CDR3. The V gene end was trimmed by 6 bases and the J gene end by 5 bases; junction bases not matched to a gene: 1. The CDR3 loop reads CASRTGHQPQHF. As DNA, the CDR3 is TGTGCCAGCAGGACAGGGCATCAGCCCCAGCATTTT.

The chain is built from TRBV18 and TRBJ1-2; 8 bases align to TRBD1. Germline CDR1 is KGHSH and CDR2 is LQKENI. Unmatched junction bases numbered 10, after V lost 5 bases and J lost 5 bases. The CDR3 spans 15 residues. The CDR3 DNA follows: TGTGCCAGCTCATCTGAATTGGACAGGGCATATGGCTACACCTTC. Translating it yields CASSSELDRAYGYTF.

The genes are TRBV7-2 and TRBJ2-1; 9 positions agree with TRBD2. This CDR3 region has 12 residues. V shed 2 bases and J 12 bases; nucleotides not matched to a gene: 2. The germline CDR1 and CDR2 sequences are SGHTA and FQGNSA. CDR3 amino acids: CASSLLAGMQFF. For the CDR3, the DNA is TGTGCCAGCAGCTTACTAGCGGGGATGCAGTTCTTC.

The V and J genes are TRBV29-1 and TRBJ2-1, with 10 positions matching TRBD1. The CDR3 loop spans 17 amino acids. Germline lookup yields CDR1 SQVTM and CDR2 ANQGSEA. Trimming took 3 bases from V and 5 from J; bases not matched to a gene: 13. CDR3 loop: CSVDTLGGTGANNEQFF. The CDR3 DNA reads TGCAGCGTTGATACTCTTGGGGGGACAGGGGCCAACAATGAGCAGTTCTTC.

This clone showed up just once. V gene TRBV24-1 combines with J gene TRBJ2-1; TRBD1 matches 7 bases. CDR3 length: 15 residues. The ends lost 5 bases at V and 1 base at J; junction bases unmatched: 4. CDR1 and CDR2 (germline): KGHDR, SFDVKD. CDR3 amino acids: CATSVPGQSYNEQFF. CDR3 DNA sequence: TGTGCCACCAGTGTCCCGGGACAGTCCTACAATGAGCAGTTCTTC.

The chain uses TRBV18 and TRBJ2-3; a weak D match, TRBD2 (6 bases). The V gene lost 5 bases and the J gene lost 0 bases, with 15 bases spanning the gap. Germline-derived CDR1 and CDR2 are KGHSH and LQKENI. The CDR3 has 16 amino acids. CDR3 protein: CASSIGGVTSTDTQYF. CDR3 coding DNA: TGTGCCAGCTCAATCGGCGGGGTAACAAGCACAGATACGCAGTATTTT.

The J gene is TRBJ2-2, the V gene TRBV4-1, with D maybe TRBD2 (6 bases). Germline loops: CDR1 MGHRA, CDR2 YSYEKL. This CDR3 has 15 amino acids. V was pared by 4 bases and J by 2 bases, with 11 bases between. The CDR3 DNA sequence: TGCGCCAGCAGCCGAGGGACTTTTAACACCGGGGAGCTGTTTTTT. Its protein is CASSRGTFNTGELFF.

Only one count was recorded for this clone. The V gene is TRBV3-1 (or the pseudogene TRBV3-2), the J gene TRBJ1-6; 9 nucleotides agree with TRBD1. The CDR3 spans 15 residues. Germline V lookup: CDR1 LGHDT, CDR2 YNNKEL (reference sequence). After removal of 1 base from V and 9 bases from J, the junction contained 4 bases not matched to a gene. CDR3 nucleotide sequence: TGTGCCAGCAGCCAAGGGGACAGGGTCGGTTCACCCCTCCACTTT. Its translation is CASSQGDRVGSPLHF.

This sequence joins TRBV30 and TRBJ1-6, with 8 bases aligning to TRBD1. With V trimmed by 1 base and J by 11 bases, 7 bases remained unmatched. This CDR3 spans 14 amino acids. Germline V lookup: CDR1 GTSNPN, CDR2 SVGIG (reference sequence). CDR3 sequence reads: CAWSGGDRFPPLHF. Written as DNA, the CDR3 is TGTGCCTGGAGTGGCGGGGACAGGTTTCCACCCCTCCACTTT.

Written as DNA, the CDR3 is TGTGCCAGCAGTAGCCAGGGTGGTAGAACCGGGGAGCTGTTTTTT. Translation gives CASSSQGGRTGELFF. The gene calls are TRBV6-5 and TRBJ2-2; weak D call: TRBD1 (5 bases). This CDR3 comprises 15 residues. Germline-derived CDR1 and CDR2 are MNHEY and SVGAGI. V lost 5 bases and J lost 5, with 15 bases in between.

This clone came up once. This chain links TRBV5-1 with TRBJ1-1, with 9 bases lining up with TRBD1. The CDR3 runs to 17 residues. Germline trimming cut 4 bases from V and 6 bases from J; bases unmatched to any gene: 16. The V gene's germline CDR1 is SGHRS and CDR2 YFSETQ. The CDR3 bases are TGCGCCAGCAGCCGCACAGGGGGCGGTATAAAAAGGTCTGAAGCTTTCTTT. Its protein product is CASSRTGGGIKRSEAFF.

The J gene is TRBJ2-1, the V gene TRBV5-1; 11 nucleotides agree with TRBD2. The V segment lost 3 bases and the J segment 10 bases; nucleotides outside the gene matches: 3. The germline V gene encodes CDR1 SGHRS and CDR2 YFSETQ. The CDR3 totals 13 residues. This CDR3 reads CASSYSGREEQFF. The CDR3 bases are TGCGCCAGCAGCTATAGCGGGAGGGAAGAGCAGTTCTTC.

In its sample, this clone ranks as large (0.1 to 1%). The CDR3 DNA sequence: TGCAGCGTCCAACGACAGGGCTCCTACGAGCAGTACTTC. It yields the protein CSVQRQGSYEQYF. The chain uses TRBV29-1 and TRBJ2-7, with TRBD1 identical over 7 bases. CDR3 length: 13 residues. The J segment lost 0 bases and the V segment lost 6 bases, leaving 5 bases of the junction unmatched. The germline V gene encodes CDR1 SQVTM and CDR2 ANQGSEA.

This clone was counted once. V and J are TRBV28 and TRBJ1-5; 9 bases are a match to TRBD1. V trimming: 3 bases; J trimming: 7 bases; junction bases outside the gene matches: 10. Germline V gives CDR1 MDHEN, CDR2 SYDVKM. The length of the CDR3 is 16 residues. CDR3 nucleotides: TGTGCCAGCAGTTTCCCGATCGGACAGGGGTCGCAGCCCCAGCATTTT. This codes for CASSFPIGQGSQPQHF.

The genes are TRBV10-3 and TRBJ2-1, with D possibly matching TRBD2 (6 bases). This CDR3 is 17 amino acids long. V was pared by 2 bases and J by 4 bases, with 18 bases between. Germline-derived CDR1 and CDR2 are ENHRY and SYGVKD. CDR3 region: CAISEKLEGDGYNEQFF. The CDR3 region has the DNA TGTGCCATCAGTGAGAAACTGGAGGGAGACGGGTACAATGAGCAGTTCTTC.

The chain uses TRBV7-9 and TRBJ2-3, with a weak D call TRBD2 (6 bases). Per germline, CDR1 SEHNR and CDR2 FQNEAQ (reference sequence). Trimming left V 5 bases short and J 1 base short, with 13 bases between. The CDR3 runs to 15 residues. As DNA, the CDR3 is TGTGCCAGCAGCCCGGGGACTCTTGGCACAGATACGCAGTATTTT. Translating it yields CASSPGTLGTDTQYF.

This clone has only one observation. The V call is TRBV19, the J call TRBJ2-1, with 8 bases matching TRBD1. The V and J ends lost 3 bases and 0 bases, in that order; junction bases with no gene match: 7. Germline lookup yields CDR1 LNHDA and CDR2 SQIVND (reference sequence). This CDR3 contains 17 residues. The CDR3 sequence is CASSIHPGGHSYNEQFF. For the CDR3, the DNA is TGTGCCAGTAGTATCCACCCAGGGGGCCACTCCTACAATGAGCAGTTCTTC.

The V call is TRBV6-5, the J call TRBJ1-1; D is uncertain. Trimming shortened V by 0 bases and J by 11 bases, and 10 bases separated the two germline ends. The CDR3 has 12 amino acids. From germline, CDR1 is MNHEY and CDR2 SVGAGI. The CDR3 loop reads CASSYSGREAFF. The CDR3 DNA reads as TGTGCCAGCAGTTACTCGGGGAGGGAGGCTTTCTTT.

The chain is built from TRBV10-1 and TRBJ2-1, with unresolved D. Germline V gene data show CDR1 as WNHNN and CDR2 as SYGVQD (reference sequence). CDR3 length equals 11 residues. V gave up 3 bases and J gave up 5 bases, with 2 bases separating them. CDR3 amino acids: CASSDNNEQFF. DNA for the CDR3: TGCGCCAGCAGTGACAACAATGAGCAGTTCTTC.

This chain links TRBV12-5 with TRBJ2-1, with 8 nucleotides matching TRBD2. Trimming at V came to 4 bases and at J to 10 bases, leaving 9 bases not matched to a gene. The CDR3 has 14 residues. Germline V gene data show CDR1 as LGHNT and CDR2 as FRNRAP. The CDR3 nucleotides are TGTGCTAGTGGTTCCCCGGGGGGGCATCGGGAGCAGTTCTTC. Translating it yields CASGSPGGHREQFF.

This chain connects TRBV5-8 to TRBJ2-3, with D possibly TRBD2 on 5 matching bases. CDR1 SGHTS and CDR2 YDEGEE come from the germline V gene. The CDR3 extends over 13 amino acids. V lost 4 bases and J lost 6, with 12 bases in between. This chain's CDR3 is CASSGTSWDTQYF. The CDR3 DNA reads as TGTGCCAGCAGCGGAACTAGTTGGGATACGCAGTATTTT.

V is TRBV5-1 and J is TRBJ1-1, with D uncertain. V lost 0 bases, J lost 0 bases, and 12 bases lay in between. Germline V gives CDR1 SGHRS, CDR2 YFSETQ. The length of the CDR3 is 16 residues. The CDR3 DNA reads TGCGCCAGCAGCTTGGGGAGGGCCAACATGAACACTGAAGCTTTCTTT. Its protein product is CASSLGRANMNTEAFF. The full variable domain, in which reference TRBV5-1 and TRBJ1-1 provide the parts outside the CDR3, is KAGVTQTPRYLIKTRGQQVTLSCSPISGHRSVSWYQQTPGQGLQFLFEYFSETQRNKGNFPGRFSGRQFSNSRSEMNVSTLELGDSALYLCASSLGRANMNTEAFFGQGTRLTVV.

This chain links TRBV19 with TRBJ2-5, with 9 bases aligning to TRBD1. Germline V gives CDR1 LNHDA, CDR2 SQIVND (reference sequence). The CDR3 length is 16 residues. V dropped 4 bases and J dropped 5; count of bases not matched to a gene: 11. CDR3 DNA sequence: TGTGCCAGTAGTAGGAGGACAGGGGACCCGGTTGAGACCCAGTACTTC. Its translation is CASSRRTGDPVETQYF.

This clone was seen only a few times. The chain carries TRBV30 and TRBJ1-6, with D perhaps TRBD1 (5 bases). Germline V lookup: CDR1 GTSNPN, CDR2 SVGIG (reference sequence). The CDR3 contains 13 residues. Trimming cost V 2 bases and J 10 bases, with 12 bases left between them. The CDR3 region is CAWSLGRGSPLHF. CDR3 nucleotide sequence: TGTGCCTGGAGTCTGGGAAGGGGATCACCCCTCCACTTT.

This chain connects TRBV14 to TRBJ1-1; D not certain. This CDR3 has 13 residues. Germline assignment: CDR1 SGHDN and CDR2 FVKESK. Between the trimmed V and J ends, which lost 2 bases and 4 bases, there was a span of 8 bases. CDR3 region: CASSQFGGTEAFF. The CDR3 nucleotides read TGTGCCAGCAGCCAATTCGGTGGCACTGAAGCTTTCTTT.

This clone is large in the sample. The gene calls are TRBV7-9 and TRBJ2-7, with D possibly TRBD1 on 5 matching bases. Trimming left V 1 base short and J 3 bases short, with 13 bases between. The CDR3 has 15 amino acids. Germline assignment: CDR1 SEHNR and CDR2 FQNEAQ (reference sequence). As DNA, the CDR3 is TGTGCCAGCAGCTTAGAACAGGCCTTCCTCTACGAGCAGTACTTC. This encodes CASSLEQAFLYEQYF.

The chain recombines TRBV7-9 with TRBJ2-3; D is unclear. This CDR3 spans 16 amino acids. Germline V gene sequence: CDR1 SEHNR, CDR2 FQNEAQ (reference sequence). Trimming shortened V by 1 base and J by 1 base, and 12 bases separated the two germline ends. CDR3 sequence reads: CASSLVAPRGTDTQYF. As DNA, the CDR3 is TGTGCCAGCAGCTTAGTGGCCCCTCGGGGCACAGATACGCAGTATTTT. Drawing the rest from reference TRBV7-9 and TRBJ2-3, the complete variable domain is DTGVSQNPRHKITKRGQNVTFRCDPISEHNRLYWYRQTLGQGPEFLTYFQNEAQLEKSRLLSDRFSAERPKGSFSTLEIQRTEQGDSAMYLCASSLVAPRGTDTQYFGPGTRLTVL.